This T cell receptor beta chain was captured by sequencing in a study of OX40 agonist ivuxolimab in advanced cancers. Study summary: Ivuxolimab is an agonistic anti-OX40 (CD134) antibody, and patients were treated with it.

Produced via immunoSEQ multiplex PCR; TCRdb's table is partial and in-frame only. The table shows under 20,000 clones, with 86% occurring only once. V was clipped by 0 bases and J by 3 bases, with 10 bases between them. This CDR3 comprises 15 residues. Germline V CDR1 and CDR2: SGDLS, YYNGEE. Systemic immunosuppression or autoimmune disease history was grounds to exclude patients. The starting material was CD4+ or CD8+ T cells sorted from blood, obtained in a trial of the OX40 agonist ivuxolimab. This rearrangement joins TRBV9 to TRBJ2-1, with D unresolved. The sequence was obtained from an adult with an advanced solid tumor such as melanoma, head and neck, liver or kidney cancer. The CDR3 loop reads CASSVGSSSYNEQFF. The DNA for the CDR3 is TGTGCCAGCAGCGTAGGCAGCAGCAGCTACAATGAGCAGTTCTTC.